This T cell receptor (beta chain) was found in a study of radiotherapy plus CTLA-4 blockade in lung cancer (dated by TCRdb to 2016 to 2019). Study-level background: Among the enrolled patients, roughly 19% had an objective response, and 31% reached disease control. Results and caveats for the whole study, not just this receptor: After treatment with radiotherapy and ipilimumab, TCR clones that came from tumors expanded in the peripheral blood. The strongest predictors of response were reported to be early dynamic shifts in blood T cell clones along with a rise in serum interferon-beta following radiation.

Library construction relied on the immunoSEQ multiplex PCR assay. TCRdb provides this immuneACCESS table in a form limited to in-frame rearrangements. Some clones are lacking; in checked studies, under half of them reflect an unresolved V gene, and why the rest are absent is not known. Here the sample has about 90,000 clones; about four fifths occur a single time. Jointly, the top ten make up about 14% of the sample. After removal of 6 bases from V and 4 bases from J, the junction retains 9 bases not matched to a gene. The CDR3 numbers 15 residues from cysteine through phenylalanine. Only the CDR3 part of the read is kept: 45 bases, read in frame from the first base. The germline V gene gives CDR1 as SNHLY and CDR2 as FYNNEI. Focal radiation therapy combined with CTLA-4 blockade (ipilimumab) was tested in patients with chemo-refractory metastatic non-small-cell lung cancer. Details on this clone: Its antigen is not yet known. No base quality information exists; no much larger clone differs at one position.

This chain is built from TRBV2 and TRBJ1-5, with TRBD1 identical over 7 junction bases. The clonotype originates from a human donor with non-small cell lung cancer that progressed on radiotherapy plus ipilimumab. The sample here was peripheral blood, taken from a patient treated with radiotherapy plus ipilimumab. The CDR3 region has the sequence CASRVDRERNQPQHF. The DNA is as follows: TGTGCCAGCAGGGTAGACAGGGAGCGGAATCAGCCCCAGCATTTT.